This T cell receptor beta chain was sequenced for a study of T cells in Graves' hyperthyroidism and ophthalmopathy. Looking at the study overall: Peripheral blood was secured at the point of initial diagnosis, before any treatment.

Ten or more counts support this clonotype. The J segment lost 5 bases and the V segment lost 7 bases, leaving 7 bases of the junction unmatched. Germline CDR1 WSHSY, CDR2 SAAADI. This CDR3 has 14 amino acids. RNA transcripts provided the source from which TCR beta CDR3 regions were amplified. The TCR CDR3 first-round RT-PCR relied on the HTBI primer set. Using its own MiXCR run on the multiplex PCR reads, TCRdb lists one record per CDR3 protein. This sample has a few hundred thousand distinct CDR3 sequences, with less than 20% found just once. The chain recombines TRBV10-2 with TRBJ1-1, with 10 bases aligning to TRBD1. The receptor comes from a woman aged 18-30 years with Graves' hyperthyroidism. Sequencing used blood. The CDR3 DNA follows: TGCGCCAGCACCCCGGACAGGGGGAGGACTGAAGCTTTCTTT. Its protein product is CASTPDRGRTEAFF.